Below, 8 T cell receptor beta chains from the same sample are listed, as sequenced in a study of blood T cell repertoires in COVID-19. The method was immunoSEQ multiplex PCR; TCRdb's version includes in-frame clones alone and lacks a portion of them. The data hold about 270,000 clones, with approximately 91% observed a single time. Sequencing was done on a sample of peripheral blood. These receptors came from a person aged 18-30 years with COVID-19, enrolled during active disease.

V usage is TRBV20-1 and J usage is TRBJ2-7; 8 bases match TRBD2. The V gene end was trimmed by 5 bases and the J gene end by 0 bases; junction bases not matched to a gene: 12. Germline CDR1 is DFQATT and CDR2 is SNEGSKA (reference sequence). This CDR3 comprises 16 residues. The CDR3 DNA sequence: TGCAGTGCTCGTGGACTAGCAAGCTCCCTCTCCTACGAGCAGTACTTC. Translation: CSARGLASSLSYEQYF.

The V and J genes are TRBV29-1 and TRBJ2-7; TRBD1 matches 8 bases. Trimming removed 2 bases from V and 2 bases from J; junction bases left unmatched: 2. The CDR3 is 13 residues long. The germline V gene has CDR1 SQVTM and CDR2 ANQGSEA. CDR3 nucleotides: TGCAGCGTTGAATCGGGACAGGCCTACGAGCAGTACTTC. This codes for CSVESGQAYEQYF.

DNA of the CDR3: TGTGCCAGCAGCTTCGGACTAGCGGTAGCAGATACGCAGTATTTT. This sequence encodes CASSFGLAVADTQYF. This rearrangement joins TRBV5-8 to TRBJ2-3; 10 positions agree with TRBD2. CDR1 is SGHTS, CDR2 YDEGEE, per germline. The CDR3 length is 15 residues. Trimming cost V 2 bases and J 4 bases; bases outside gene matches: 4.

This clone was recorded only once. The CDR3 region is CASSFDPRTTNQPQHF. The CDR3 coding sequence is TGTGCCAGCAGTTTCGATCCCAGGACAACCAATCAGCCCCAGCATTTT. The genes are TRBV28 and TRBJ1-5; D is perhaps TRBD1 (5 bases). Germline lookup yields CDR1 MDHEN and CDR2 SYDVKM. This CDR3 has 16 amino acids. Trimming pared 3 bases from V and 3 bases from J, leaving 15 bases between.

This clone has just a few counts. This rearrangement joins TRBV6-5 to TRBJ2-3, with D unclear. CDR1 is MNHEY, CDR2 SVGAGI, per germline. The CDR3 contains 16 residues. Trimming cost V 0 bases and J 2 bases, with 12 bases left between them. The CDR3 nucleotides read TGTGCCAGCAGTTACTCGAGTGTGTCCCACACAGATACGCAGTATTTT. Residues: CASSYSSVSHTDTQYF.

The J gene is TRBJ2-3, the V gene TRBV7-9, with D possibly matching TRBD1 (5 bases). This CDR3 region has 14 residues. CDR1 and CDR2 from the germline V gene are SEHNR and FQNEAQ (reference sequence). V lost 5 bases and J 5 bases, leaving 14 bases between the germline ends. The CDR3 is CASSDSQTGDTQYF. The CDR3 DNA reads TGTGCCAGCAGCGACAGCCAGACGGGAGATACGCAGTATTTT.

The chain carries TRBV24-1 and TRBJ2-3; 7 nucleotides match TRBD2. The junction had 5 bases not matched to a gene; V was cut back by 3 bases and J by 0 bases. Germline V gives CDR1 KGHDR, CDR2 SFDVKD. This CDR3 has 16 amino acids. CDR3 region: CATSDATSISTDTQYF. CDR3 DNA sequence: TGTGCCACCAGTGATGCGACTAGCATTAGCACAGATACGCAGTATTTT.

The chain couples TRBV10-3 to TRBJ2-2; 11 bases match TRBD2. V lost 2 bases, J lost 4 bases, and 15 bases stayed unmatched. Germline V CDR1 and CDR2: ENHRY, SYGVKD. CDR3 size: 20 residues. CDR3 bases: TGTGCCATCAGTGAGGATACCGGGACTAGCGGTGTCCTTTCCACCGGGGAGCTGTTTTTT. It specifies CAISEDTGTSGVLSTGELFF.